Below, 9 T cell receptor beta chains from the same sample are listed, as sequenced in a study of cytomegalovirus exposure and HLA in healthy donors. Libraries were prepared by immunoSEQ multiplex PCR; TCRdb keeps only in-frame clonotypes and omits some of them. Of some 160,000 clones listed, roughly nine tenths are singletons. The sequenced sample was PBMCs. Every receptor here comes from a man between 18 and 35 years old in good health and CMV-seronegative.

The chain is built from TRBV5-1 and TRBJ2-5; 9 bases align to TRBD1. CDR1 SGHRS and CDR2 YFSETQ come from the germline V gene. V lost 4 bases and J lost 0; bases outside the gene matches: 7. The CDR3 is 16 amino acids. The CDR3 loop reads CASSPGTGSNQETQYF. CDR3 bases: TGCGCCAGCAGCCCAGGGACAGGGTCAAACCAAGAGACCCAGTACTTC.

The chain combines TRBV19 with TRBJ2-6; D may be TRBD1 (5 bases). In germline, CDR1 is LNHDA, CDR2 SQIVND (reference sequence). Trimming removed 6 bases at V and 0 bases at J, with 15 bases between. The CDR3 contains 17 residues. The CDR3 DNA follows: TGTGCCAGTAGGTGGGGCTACCCAAACTCTGGGGCCAACGTCCTGACTTTC. Amino acids: CASRWGYPNSGANVLTF.

The chain employs TRBV4-3 and TRBJ2-1; TRBD2 matches at 10 bases. V lost 2 bases, J lost 1 base, and 14 bases stayed unmatched. This CDR3 comprises 20 residues. CDR1 and CDR2 from the germline V gene are LGHNA and YSLEER. The CDR3 loop is CASSQSFGLAGEWSYNEQFF. The DNA of the CDR3 is TGCGCCAGCAGCCAATCCTTCGGGCTAGCGGGAGAGTGGTCCTACAATGAGCAGTTCTTC.

The chain couples TRBV28 to TRBJ2-5; tentative D call: TRBD1 (6 bases). The V gene lost 2 bases and the J gene lost 7 bases, with 14 bases spanning the gap. The CDR3 length is 14 residues. Germline V CDR1 and CDR2: MDHEN, SYDVKM. This CDR3 reads CASSLNTGLGTQYF. The CDR3 nucleotides read TGTGCCAGCAGTTTAAATACAGGGTTGGGGACCCAGTACTTC.

This clone came up a few times. The genes are TRBV11-2 and TRBJ2-7, with TRBD1 identical over 9 bases. Per the germline V gene, CDR1 is SGHAT and CDR2 is FQNNGV. The CDR3 extends over 15 amino acids. V gave up 0 bases and J gave up 2 bases; unmatched junction bases: 2. CDR3 DNA: TGTGCCAGCAGCTTAGATGGGACAGGGCCCTACGAGCAGTACTTC. Translating it yields CASSLDGTGPYEQYF.

V and J are TRBV10-3 and TRBJ1-3, with a possible D match to TRBD1 (6 bases). Germline CDR1 ENHRY, CDR2 SYGVKD. This CDR3 is built from 16 residues. Trimming shortened V by 0 bases and J by 3 bases, and 12 bases separated the two germline ends. CDR3: CAISESMGALGNTIYF. In DNA, the CDR3 is TGTGCCATCAGTGAGTCGATGGGGGCGCTTGGAAACACCATATATTTT.

V gene TRBV11-2 combines with J gene TRBJ1-5; no firm D call. CDR1 and CDR2 (germline): SGHAT, FQNNGV. Trimming removed 0 bases at V and 4 bases at J, with 10 bases between. The CDR3 totals 15 residues. CDR3 loop: CASSLDYSRNQPQHF. CDR3 bases: TGTGCCAGCAGCTTAGATTACAGTCGGAATCAGCCCCAGCATTTT.

CDR3 DNA: TGTGCCAGCAGCCCGGGGGGACTTGTAGCGGGAGTTACTAATGAGCAGTTCTTC. Translated: CASSPGGLVAGVTNEQFF. V is TRBV11-3 and J is TRBJ2-1; TRBD2 agrees at 9 bases. J gave up 7 bases and V 5 bases, and 18 bases lay outside the gene matches. This CDR3 is built from 18 residues. In germline, CDR1 is SGHNT, CDR2 YENEEA. The full variable domain, with the rest looked up from reference TRBV11-3 and TRBJ2-1, is EAGVVQSPRYKIIEKKQPVAFWCNPISGHNTLYWYLQNLGQGPELLIRYENEEAVDDSQLPKDRFSAERLKGVDSTLKIQPAELGDSAVYLCASSPGGLVAGVTNEQFFGPGTRLTVL.

The V gene is TRBV9, the J gene TRBJ2-3; 7 bases are a match to TRBD2. V lost 0 bases and J lost 2; bases outside the gene matches: 3. The germline gives CDR1 SGDLS, CDR2 YYNGEE. The CDR3 runs 15 residues. This CDR3 reads CASSVEGDYTDTQYF. DNA of the CDR3: TGTGCCAGCAGCGTAGAAGGGGACTACACAGATACGCAGTATTTT.